The rows below give T cell receptor beta chains drawn from one sample of a study of shared T cell receptors in the human thymus. Assay used: immunoSEQ multiplex PCR; TCRdb lists only in-frame clones, some missing. The sample includes 600,000 to 900,000 clones, approximately 85% of them seen just once. These records were also assigned to another study, of human thymus T cells.

Material: thymocytes. All receptors come from a girl under two years old with a congenital heart defect. Both conserved end residues are part of each CDR3. The D gene is left open where the match is weak. Part of the rows lack a size; the others show once, few, many or a class for expanded clones.

TRBD2	TRBV9	once	TRBJ2-1	CASSGRGGLAGGLNEQFF	TGTGCCAGCAGCGGCCGTGGGGGGTTAGCGGGGGGGCTAAATGAGCAGTTCTTC
.	TRBV5-1	.	TRBJ2-7	CASSQFGAYEQYF	TGCGCCAGCAGCCAATTCGGTGCCTACGAGCAGTACTTC
.	TRBV25-1	.	TRBJ2-1	CASSTRGYNEQFF	TGTGCCAGCAGTACCCGGGGCTACAATGAGCAGTTCTTC
TRBD1	TRBV2	few	TRBJ2-7	CASSHSRDRGLYEQYF	TGTGCCAGCAGTCACTCCCGGGACAGGGGGCTCTACGAGCAGTACTTC
.	TRBV27	few	TRBJ1-6	CASSVEGRFGSPLHF	TGTGCCAGCAGTGTGGAAGGCAGGTTTGGTTCACCCCTCCACTTT
.	TRBV25-1	.	TRBJ2-6	CASTGSGANVLTF	TGTGCCAGCACCGGCTCTGGGGCCAACGTCCTGACTTTC
.	TRBV9	.	TRBJ2-2	CASSTTVTGELFF	TGTGCCAGCAGCACGACAGTGACCGGGGAGCTGTTTTTT
TRBD2	TRBV6-1	.	TRBJ2-1	CASSTPSGGVNEQFF	TGTGCCAGCAGTACCCCTAGCGGGGGGGTCAATGAGCAGTTCTTC
TRBD1	TRBV6-5	.	TRBJ1-2	CASSSQPQGAQDGYTF	TGTGCCAGCAGTTCCCAGCCACAGGGGGCGCAGGATGGCTACACCTTC
TRBD1	TRBV2	few	TRBJ2-2	CASRAQIRTGGAGELFF	TGTGCCAGCAGGGCCCAAATTAGGACAGGGGGCGCCGGGGAGCTGTTTTTT
.	TRBV27	.	TRBJ1-1	CASTRTPNTEAFF	TGTGCCAGCACGCGGACACCTAACACTGAAGCTTTCTTT
.	TRBV5-6	.	TRBJ1-4	CASSLKGTNEKLFF	TGTGCCAGCAGCTTGAAGGGGACTAATGAAAAACTGTTTTTT
TRBD1	TRBV10-3	once	TRBJ2-1	CAINQGDDNNEQFF	TGTGCCATCAACCAGGGGGACGACAACAATGAGCAGTTCTTC
.	TRBV10-3	.	TRBJ2-7	CAIGDRDNSYEQYF	TGTGCCATCGGGGATCGGGACAACTCCTACGAGCAGTACTTC
.	TRBV5-1	once	TRBJ1-2	CASSLNRVRDLSKGYTF	TGCGCCAGCAGCTTGAACAGGGTCCGGGACCTTTCGAAGGGCTACACCTTC
.	TRBV5-5	.	TRBJ1-2	CASSLSEGDNYGYTF	TGTGCCAGCAGCTTGAGTGAGGGGGATAACTATGGCTACACCTTC
TRBD1	TRBV15	.	TRBJ1-2	CATSRGQGRNYGYTF	TGTGCCACCAGCAGAGGACAGGGTAGAAACTATGGCTACACCTTC
.	TRBV14	.	TRBJ1-1	CASSLEGMNTEAFF	TGTGCCAGCAGCCTGGAGGGGATGAACACTGAAGCTTTCTTT
.	TRBV7-6	once	TRBJ1-5	CASSPMGVYQPQHF	TGTGCCAGCAGCCCCATGGGCGTCTATCAGCCCCAGCATTTT
.	TRBV5-8	once	TRBJ2-3	CASSLARRLEAQYF	TGTGCCAGCAGCTTGGCCAGGAGGCTAGAGGCGCAGTATTTT
TRBD1	TRBV7-8	.	TRBJ2-7	CASSLVDSTGGEVCSYEQYF	TGTGCCAGCAGCTTAGTCGATTCGACAGGGGGCGAAGTTTGCTCCTACGAGCAGTACTTC
TRBD1	TRBV5-4	.	TRBJ1-6	CASSFRDSLQLGHSPLHF	TGTGCCAGCAGCTTCCGGGACAGCCTCCAGTTAGGTCATTCACCCCTCCACTTT
.	TRBV5-1	.	TRBJ1-1	CASSLGQLTEAFF	TGCGCCAGCAGCTTGGGACAGCTCACTGAAGCTTTCTTT
TRBD1	TRBV28	.	TRBJ2-2	CASSPLGRGYTGELFF	TGTGCCAGCAGTCCCTTGGGCAGGGGGTATACCGGGGAGCTGTTTTTT